The source of this T cell receptor (beta chain) is a study of regulatory T cells in long-lasting Graves disease. Notes on the study in general: Persistent disease favored TRBV28, TRBJ1-2 and TRBJ2-5.

There are 14 residues in the CDR3. Looked up from germline, CDR1 is SGDLS and CDR2 is YYNGEE. The V segment lost 0 bases and the J segment 5 bases; nucleotides outside the gene matches: 4. This clonotype occurred many times. What it binds is not known. Described time point: newly diagnosed GD, antithyroid drugs for less than 3 months. There was RNA extracted from PBMCs, and the TCR library was made from it. Graves' disease diagnosis used American Thyroid Association guidelines. Construction of TCR beta libraries relied on iRepertoire HTBI primers and on Arm-PCR targeting CDR3 regions. Each CDR3 protein is one row after TCRdb ran MiXCR on the multiplex PCR reads. In the table there are around 230,000 distinct CDR3 sequences, around 17% of which are singletons.

The source is a female donor with Graves disease. This chain connects TRBV9 to TRBJ1-1; 7 nucleotides line up with TRBD1. The sample consisted of peripheral blood mononuclear cells (PBMCs), taken at new diagnosis, from a patient treated with antithyroid drugs. The CDR3 loop is CASSVGPQGTEAFF. For the CDR3, the DNA is TGTGCCAGCAGCGTAGGGCCACAGGGGACTGAAGCTTTCTTT.